Listed below are T cell receptor beta chains from one sample, sequenced in a study of blood T cell repertoires in COVID-19. Clones were sequenced by immunoSEQ multiplex PCR, and TCRdb holds only the in-frame ones, with some missing. Of a few hundred thousand clones listed, 90% are singletons. Sequences were obtained from peripheral blood. These receptors were obtained from a woman aged 25 to 39 with COVID-19, enrolled during active disease. Each CDR3 is given with its conserved first and last residue. Clone size appears in some rows only: once, few, many, or a class for an expanded clone.

J,size,V,CDR3
TRBJ2-1,-,TRBV20-1,CSASSSRAPAGYNEQFF
TRBJ2-1,-,TRBV4-1,CASSQETGGDEQFF
TRBJ1-4,-,TRBV5-8,CASSLGDRVGNEKLFF
TRBJ1-1,-,TRBV2,CASSGIWGTLNTEAFF
TRBJ1-4,-,TRBV7-2,CASSPQGAANEKLFF
TRBJ2-6,-,TRBV28,CASSFAGAGANVLTF
TRBJ2-2,once,TRBV7-2,CASSNGLAGGPSTGELFF
TRBJ2-3,-,TRBV5-1,CASSGGLAGGTDTQYF
TRBJ1-2,-,TRBV27,CASSKGGQGVHYGYTF
TRBJ2-1,-,TRBV5-5,CASSFPGGEQFF
TRBJ1-3,-,TRBV30,CAWGQPRGLSGNTIYF
TRBJ1-1,-,TRBV6-5,CASSYSKGAISTEAFF
TRBJ2-3,-,TRBV30,CAGKLQGRGTDTQYF
TRBJ2-1,-,TRBV7-3,CASSLTRVGDNEQFF
TRBJ1-2,-,TRBV28,CASSFLIGPYGYTF